Listed below are T cell receptor beta chains from one sample, sequenced in a study of T cells in Graves' hyperthyroidism and ophthalmopathy. In TCRdb, the multiplex PCR reads were re-called with MiXCR into one record per CDR3 protein. The sample has about half a million distinct CDR3 sequences, roughly 24% seen once. Sequencing was performed on blood. These receptor sequences come from a woman aged 25 to 39 with Graves' ophthalmopathy. Both conserved end residues are part of each CDR3. Each record gives: J gene, clone size, CDR3 length, V gene, D gene, CDR3 protein, CDR3 DNA. D genes are given only for firm matches. Clone size, where shown, is once, few, many, or a class for clones that have expanded.

TRBJ2-5 | - | 15 | TRBV24-1 | - | CATSERDRYQETQYF | TGTGCCACCAGTGAGCGGGACAGATACCAAGAGACCCAGTACTTC
TRBJ1-2 | many | 13 | TRBV12-3/TRBV12-4 | TRBD1 | CASKTDREFRYTF | TGTGCCAGCAAGACGGACAGGGAGTTTCGCTACACCTTC
TRBJ2-2 | many | 14 | TRBV20-1 | - | CSARGARHTGELFF | TGCAGTGCTAGAGGTGCCAGGCACACCGGGGAGCTGTTTTTT
TRBJ2-7 | - | 14 | TRBV5-1 | TRBD2 | CAISLAGLDYEQYF | TGCGCCATCAGCTTAGCGGGATTAGACTACGAGCAGTACTTC
TRBJ2-2 | many | 17 | TRBV7-3 | TRBD2 | CASSLSSGLAGTGELFF | TGTGCCAGCAGCTTAAGTAGCGGACTAGCCGGGACCGGGGAGCTGTTTTTT
TRBJ2-7 | many | 13 | TRBV2 | - | CASRSQGSYEQYF | TGTGCCAGCAGATCCCAGGGGAGCTACGAGCAGTACTTC
TRBJ1-2 | many | 14 | TRBV20-1 | TRBD1 | CSATGDRVLSGYTF | TGCAGTGCTACCGGGGACAGGGTGTTATCTGGCTACACCTTC
TRBJ1-5 | many | 11 | TRBV7-3 | - | CASSPSQPQHF | TGTGCCAGCAGCCCCTCCCAGCCCCAGCATTTT
TRBJ2-2 | few | 15 | TRBV11-3 | - | CASSLNWMGSGELFF | TGTGCCAGCAGCTTGAATTGGATGGGGTCGGGGGAGCTGTTTTTT
TRBJ1-2 | many | 15 | TRBV7-9 | - | CASSFPTGKNYGYTF | TGTGCCAGCAGCTTTCCTACAGGAAAAAACTATGGCTACACCTTC
TRBJ1-1 | few | 14 | TRBV20-1 | - | CSAREGTENTEAFF | TGCAGTGCTAGAGAAGGGACGGAGAACACTGAAGCTTTCTTT
TRBJ2-7 | many | 14 | TRBV6-5 | - | CASSYSSQSYEQYF | TGTGCCAGCAGTTACTCGAGTCAGAGCTACGAGCAGTACTTC
TRBJ2-4 | few | 15 | TRBV6-1 | TRBD1 | CASSDYGQGIDIQYF | TGTGCCAGCAGTGACTACGGACAGGGTATAGACATTCAGTACTTC
TRBJ1-1 | - | 15 | TRBV28 | - | CASGSLQRMNTEAFF | TGTGCCAGCGGTTCTTTACAGAGAATGAACACTGAAGCTTTCTTT
TRBJ2-7 | many | 12 | TRBV2 | TRBD1 | CASRDDRAEQYF | TGTGCCAGCAGGGATGACAGGGCCGAGCAGTACTTC
TRBJ1-5 | - | 13 | TRBV20-1 | - | CSAVEGLNQAQHF | TGCAGCGCTGTGGAGGGACTCAATCAGGCCCAGCATTTT
TRBJ1-1 | - | 12 | TRBV6-1 | - | CASYDEGLEAFF | TGTGCCAGTTACGACGAGGGCCTTGAAGCTTTCTTT
TRBJ2-7 | few | 14 | TRBV5-8 | TRBD1 | CASSTDRSRNEQYF | TGTGCCAGCAGCACGGACAGGAGTCGCAACGAGCAGTACTTC
TRBJ2-5 | many | 13 | TRBV2 | - | CASSEAGQRTQYF | TGTGCCAGCAGTGAAGCCGGACAGAGGACCCAGTACTTC
TRBJ2-7 | - | 15 | TRBV12-3/TRBV12-4 | - | CASSIVRDASYEQYF | TGTGCCAGCAGCATTGTCCGGGACGCCTCCTACGAGCAGTACTTC
TRBJ1-5 | many | 13 | TRBV20-1 | - | CSALQGINQPQHF | TGCAGTGCTTTACAGGGTATAAATCAGCCCCAGCATTTT
TRBJ1-2 | many | 14 | TRBV6-2/TRBV6-3 | - | CASTPYDGNYGYTF | TGTGCCAGCACCCCCTACGACGGAAACTATGGCTACACCTTC
TRBJ1-1 | once | 17 | TRBV11-2 | TRBD1 | CASSLDRVRGRSTEAFF | TGTGCCAGCAGCTTAGATAGGGTCAGGGGGAGAAGCACTGAAGCTTTCTTT
TRBJ1-1 | many | 17 | TRBV4-1 | - | CASSQNRLRGTNTEAFF | TGCGCCAGCAGCCAAAACCGATTACGGGGGACGAACACTGAAGCTTTCTTT
TRBJ2-5 | once | 15 | TRBV6-1 | - | CASSDGARGQETQYF | TGTGCCAGCAGTGATGGGGCCCGGGGCCAAGAGACCCAGTACTTC
TRBJ1-5 | - | 18 | TRBV18 | - | CASSPTPVAGYSNQPQHF | TGTGCCAGCTCCCCAACCCCGGTGGCGGGATATAGCAATCAGCCCCAGCATTTT
TRBJ1-2 | - | 15 | TRBV12-3/TRBV12-4 | TRBD1 | CASSPRDRDLLGYTF | TGTGCCAGCAGTCCCCGCGACAGGGACTTACTAGGCTACACCTTC
TRBJ1-5 | - | 15 | TRBV19 | - | CASIPARGEGQPQHF | TGTGCCAGTATCCCCGCTCGGGGGGAGGGTCAGCCCCAGCATTTT
TRBJ2-5 | few | 15 | TRBV5-1 | TRBD2 | CASSFTGTNQETQYF | TGCGCCAGCAGCTTCACCGGGACTAATCAAGAGACCCAGTACTTC